Below are 25 T cell receptor beta chains sequenced from a single sample in a study of blood T cells in healthy people across ages. A second roughly 7 to 11 cycle PCR used barcoded and J-beta primers. TCRdb re-called the 5' RACE reads with MiXCR, one entry per CDR3 protein. This table has 1 million to 1.2 million distinct CDR3 sequences, less than 45% appearing once. The sequenced sample was blood. These receptors all come from a young man in good health.

The chain combines TRBV7-9 with TRBJ2-1, with D perhaps given as TRBD1 or TRBD2 (5 bases each). Germline lookup yields CDR1 SEHNR and CDR2 FQNEAQ (reference sequence). The CDR3 runs 15 residues. Trimming left V 4 bases short and J 8 bases short, with 18 bases between. The chain's CDR3 is CASSSDITWRYEQFF. CDR3 coding DNA: TGTGCCAGCAGCTCGGACATTACGTGGAGGTATGAGCAGTTCTTC.

This chain connects TRBV9 to TRBJ1-1; 9 nucleotides line up with TRBD1. This CDR3 has 16 residues. Trimming at V came to 3 bases and at J to 0 bases, leaving 6 bases not matched to a gene. CDR1 and CDR2 from the germline V gene are SGDLS and YYNGEE. This CDR3 is CASSAPGQGMNTEAFF. The CDR3 coding sequence is TGTGCCAGCAGCGCCCCGGGACAGGGCATGAACACTGAAGCTTTCTTT.

This clonotype turned up a few times. This chain joins TRBV14 and TRBJ1-2, with D perhaps matching TRBD1 (6 bases). Per germline, CDR1 SGHDN and CDR2 FVKESK. Trimming pared 4 bases from V and 4 bases from J, leaving 10 bases between. The CDR3 runs to 13 residues. CDR3 amino acids: CASSRLRGYGYTF. CDR3 coding DNA: TGTGCCAGCAGCCGTCTCAGGGGCTATGGCTACACCTTC.

V and J are TRBV6-2 or TRBV6-3 and TRBJ1-6; D not resolved. Trimming removed 9 bases from V and 5 bases from J, with 14 bases in between. Germline V gene sequence: CDR1 MNHEY, CDR2 SVGEGT. The CDR3 is 14 residues long. As DNA, the CDR3 is TGTGCCAGTGGACGGGCGATGGATAATTCACCCCTCCACTTT. Protein sequence: CASGRAMDNSPLHF.

The rearrangement uses TRBV20-1 and TRBJ1-3; no definite D call. CDR3 length equals 12 residues. V was clipped by 3 bases and J by 6 bases, with 9 bases between them. Germline assignment: CDR1 DFQATT and CDR2 SNEGSKA (reference sequence). The CDR3 nucleotides read TGCAGTGCTAGCGAGGCGACAAACACCATATATTTT. Its translation: CSASEATNTIYF.

This clonotype was found a few times. The genes are TRBV7-2 and TRBJ2-1; D unclear. CDR1 and CDR2 from the germline V gene are SGHTA and FQGNSA. This CDR3 comprises 15 residues. V lost 1 base, J lost 5 bases, and 12 bases lay in between. The CDR3 region is CASSLVPGWNNEQFF. The CDR3 DNA sequence: TGTGCCAGCAGCTTAGTCCCCGGGTGGAACAATGAGCAGTTCTTC.

A single count supports this clonotype. This may be a read error, as it is one base from a much larger clone. V and J are TRBV10-3 and TRBJ2-1; D might be TRBD2 (6 bases). The germline CDR1 and CDR2 sequences are ENHRY and SYGVKD. Trimming shortened V by 8 bases and J by 13 bases, and 15 bases separated the two germline ends. CDR3 length: 11 residues. CDR3 in amino acids: CAIGLKETQFF. CDR3 coding DNA: TGTGCCATCGGACTAAAAGAGACCCAGTTCTTC.

This chain connects TRBV13 to TRBJ2-5, with TRBD1 matching 7 bases. This CDR3 spans 14 amino acids. The ends lost 6 bases at V and 2 bases at J; junction bases unmatched: 6. Germline V gene lookup returns CDR1 PRHDT and CDR2 FYEKMQ (reference sequence). In DNA, the CDR3 is TGTGCCAGCAGTTGGGGGACAGTACAAGAGACCCAGTACTTC. Protein sequence: CASSWGTVQETQYF.

This clonotype showed up just a few times. A read error is possible here, since a much larger clone lies one base away. This chain uses TRBV12-3 or TRBV12-4 with TRBJ1-6; possible D gene TRBD1, 5 bases. The CDR3 extends over 13 amino acids. V was clipped by 5 bases and J by 10 bases, with 12 bases between them. CDR3 DNA sequence: TGTGCCAGCAGTGTAAGGTGGGACTCACCCCTCCACTTT. Amino acids: CASSVRWDSPLHF.

J is TRBJ2-1 and V is TRBV9, with a weak D call TRBD2 (5 bases). The CDR3 loop spans 16 amino acids. Germline assignment: CDR1 SGDLS and CDR2 YYNGEE. V lost 4 bases and J 6 bases, leaving 20 bases between the germline ends. CDR3 nucleotides: TGTGCCAGCAGCAACGGAGGAAACCTTATAACCAATGAGCAGTTCTTC. Its protein is CASSNGGNLITNEQFF.

V usage is TRBV7-2 and J usage is TRBJ2-5; 7 nucleotides agree with TRBD1. This CDR3 has 14 residues. The germline CDR1 and CDR2 sequences are SGHTA and FQGNSA. Trimming cost V 4 bases and J 4 bases; bases outside gene matches: 6. CDR3 residues: CASSSGTVRETQYF. The CDR3 DNA reads TGTGCCAGCAGCTCCGGGACAGTCCGAGAGACCCAGTACTTC.

The V call is TRBV10-3, the J call TRBJ2-1; 7 bases map to TRBD1. This CDR3 contains 16 residues. The V gene end was trimmed by 8 bases and the J gene end by 0 bases; junction bases not matched to a gene: 10. The V gene's germline CDR1 is ENHRY and CDR2 SYGVKD. The CDR3 reads CAIRPGTESSYNEQFF. The CDR3 DNA reads TGTGCCATCCGCCCGGGGACAGAGAGCTCCTACAATGAGCAGTTCTTC.

The V gene is TRBV7-3, the J gene TRBJ1-5, with D perhaps TRBD1 (5 bases). This CDR3 spans 13 amino acids. Germline V gene sequence: CDR1 SGHTA, CDR2 FQGTGA. Deletions cut 5 bases from V and 4 bases from J, with 9 bases between. In nucleotides, the CDR3 is TGTGCCAGCAGCCTCTGGACAAATCAGCCCCAGCATTTT. This codes for CASSLWTNQPQHF.

The V and J genes are TRBV28 and TRBJ2-2; weak D call: TRBD2 (6 bases). The CDR3 runs 16 residues. Trimming cost V 4 bases and J 5 bases, with 17 bases left between them. Per germline, CDR1 MDHEN and CDR2 SYDVKM. CDR3: CASSSPGGRPTGELFF. The DNA of the CDR3 is TGTGCCAGCAGTTCCCCTGGGGGGAGACCTACCGGGGAGCTGTTTTTT.

V and J are TRBV9 and TRBJ2-1; D not resolved. CDR1 is SGDLS, CDR2 YYNGEE, per germline. The CDR3 has 13 residues. V lost 10 bases to trimming and J lost 8 bases, with 19 bases between them. In DNA, the CDR3 is TGTGCCGCCAACCGGCTAGTTAGGGATGAGCAGTTCTTC. Amino acids: CAANRLVRDEQFF.

This clonotype was picked up a small number of times. The chain employs TRBV7-8 and TRBJ1-2; TRBD1 is a possible D gene (6 bases). The V end was cut by 5 bases, the J end by 0 bases, with 13 bases between. The CDR3 contains 15 residues. The germline V gene has CDR1 SGHVS and CDR2 FQNEAQ. The CDR3 spells CASSLYRDPNYGYTF. Written as DNA, the CDR3 is TGTGCCAGCAGCCTTTACAGGGATCCTAACTATGGCTACACCTTC.

The chain combines TRBV20-1 with TRBJ2-5; 8 bases agree with TRBD1. V trimming: 6 bases; J trimming: 1 base; junction bases outside the gene matches: 4. CDR1 DFQATT and CDR2 SNEGSKA come from the germline V gene (reference sequence). CDR3 size: 13 residues. In DNA form, the CDR3 reads TGCAGTGCCGTCCAGGGGGCCCAAGAGACCCAGTACTTC. It codes for CSAVQGAQETQYF.

This clonotype has at least ten counts. The genes are TRBV20-1 and TRBJ2-1; 12 bases are a match to TRBD2. Germline V gives CDR1 DFQATT, CDR2 SNEGSKA (reference sequence). V lost 6 bases to trimming and J lost 0 bases; unmatched junction nucleotides: 6. This CDR3 is built from 16 residues. CDR3 DNA sequence: TGCAGTGCAGGACTAGCGGGACCTAGCTCCTACAATGAGCAGTTCTTC. Translating gives CSAGLAGPSSYNEQFF.

The genes are TRBV6-6 and TRBJ2-1; D is possibly TRBD2 (5 bases). With 8 bases removed from V and 2 bases from J, the gap between germline ends came to 22 bases. The CDR3 spans 17 residues. Germline V gene data show CDR1 as MNHNY and CDR2 as SVGAGI (reference sequence). CDR3 sequence reads: CASLAGMERKTYNEQFF. CDR3 sequence (DNA): TGTGCCAGCCTAGCTGGGATGGAGCGAAAAACCTACAATGAGCAGTTCTTC.

There are many counts of this clonotype. V gene TRBV4-2 combines with J gene TRBJ1-2; D is perhaps TRBD1 (5 bases). V lost 0 bases and J lost 0, with 5 bases in between. The CDR3 extends over 14 amino acids. Germline V CDR1 and CDR2: LGHNA, YNFKEQ. The CDR3: CASSQEDTNYGYTF. Here the CDR3 DNA reads TGTGCCAGCAGCCAAGAGGACACTAACTATGGCTACACCTTC.

This clonotype was detected only a few times. The CDR3: CASVPGLGVNEQFF. As DNA, the CDR3 is TGCGCCAGCGTTCCTGGGCTTGGGGTTAATGAGCAGTTCTTC. The V gene is TRBV5-1, the J gene TRBJ2-1; no definite D call. This CDR3 has 14 amino acids. Per germline, CDR1 SGHRS and CDR2 YFSETQ. V was shortened by 7 bases and J by 7 bases, with 18 bases between the two germline ends.

In its sample, this clonotype was seen a few times. The rearrangement joins TRBV7-9 to TRBJ1-1; D ambiguous. Trimming stripped 5 bases from V and 0 bases from J, with 10 bases between. Germline-derived CDR1 and CDR2 are SEHNR and FQNEAQ (reference sequence). This CDR3 spans 14 amino acids. CDR3 DNA sequence: TGTGCCAGCAGCGCTGGGGTCCTGAACACTGAAGCTTTCTTT. Translating gives CASSAGVLNTEAFF.

The chain recombines TRBV7-2 with TRBJ2-1; no reliable D call. The germline CDR1 and CDR2 sequences are SGHTA and FQGNSA. Between the trimmed V and J ends, which lost 1 base and 5 bases, there was a span of 9 bases. The CDR3 covers 14 residues. This chain's CDR3 is CASSLGADHNEQFF. The CDR3 nucleotides are TGTGCCAGCAGCTTAGGGGCAGACCACAATGAGCAGTTCTTC.

V usage is TRBV4-2 and J usage is TRBJ2-3, with D possibly called TRBD1 or TRBD2 (5 bases each). Germline V gene lookup returns CDR1 LGHNA and CDR2 YNFKEQ. V lost 1 base, J lost 2 bases, and 10 bases lay in between. The CDR3 is 15 amino acids. DNA for the CDR3: TGTGCCAGCAGCCAAGGGGACGGCCCCACAGATACGCAGTATTTT. This translates into CASSQGDGPTDTQYF.

V is TRBV5-1 and J is TRBJ2-1, with no clear D. The V end was cut by 5 bases, the J end by 6 bases, with 15 bases between. Germline-derived CDR1 and CDR2 are SGHRS and YFSETQ. CDR3 length: 14 residues. The CDR3 bases are TGCGCCAGCAGGGATGCCGCAGGTGGCAATGAGCAGTTCTTC. Protein sequence: CASRDAAGGNEQFF.